A single TCR beta chain is shown here with its context. Those enrolled, adults aged 18 to 89 years, came from 24 US areas. Cohorts were based on clinical histories the participants reported. The authors' processing: From reference gene primer amplification, estimates of nucleated cell counts were derived. Produced via immunoSEQ multiplex PCR; TCRdb's table is partial and in-frame only. V and J calls and clone size follow that table, whereas D and trimming were derived from the DNA. Among 200,000 to 300,000 clones listed, roughly 87% were seen once. This CDR3 spans 16 amino acids. Per the germline V gene, CDR1 is ENHRY and CDR2 is SYGVKD. With 0 bases clipped from V and 8 bases from J, the junction kept 10 bases outside the gene matches. This sample was included in a study of blood T cell repertoires in COVID-19. In the study overall: From the United States, Italy and Spain came samples of acute and convalescent COVID-19.

The chain links TRBV10-3 to TRBJ1-2; 9 positions match TRBD1. This clonotype originated in a woman under 40 with acute COVID-19. The sequenced sample was PBMCs or T cells enriched from blood (not recorded which). DNA of the CDR3: TGTGCCATCAGTGAGTCGAGGGACAGGGCCCACAGGGGCTACACCTTC. Protein sequence: CAISESRDRAHRGYTF.